This T cell receptor (beta chain) was sequenced in a study of Ad26.COV2.S vaccination and SARS-CoV-2 variants. General study findings and limits: Vaccinated individuals (as opposed to placebo recipients) had higher spike-specific TCR breadth. Total T cell responses may have been underestimated by the TCR breadth and depth analyses.

Sample treatment: 19 received Ad26.COV2.S at low or high dose, single or two shots; roughly five received placebo; per-sample allocation not given. Each sample was drawn 63 days after the first injection (of vaccine or placebo). Whoever gave the sample was an adult aged 18-55 years in Boston. Ad26 vector vaccine expressed Wuhan-strain SARS-CoV-2 spike. Trimming pared 5 bases from V and 8 bases from J, leaving 12 bases between. Germline V CDR1 and CDR2: MNHEY, SMNVEV (reference sequence). The CDR3 contains 13 residues. Concerning this clone itself: Its antigen is currently unknown.

Repertoires were generated with immunoSEQ multiplex PCR, while TCRdb's copy carries only in-frame clones and drops some. The repertoire holds 430,000 or so clones, with approximately 90% as singletons. The material sequenced was peripheral blood, taken in a trial of Ad26.COV2.S vaccine versus placebo. The V call is TRBV27, the J call TRBJ1-4; D unclear. The receptor was isolated from a person between 18 and 65 years old who received the Ad26.COV2.S COVID-19 vaccine or a placebo. The CDR3 coding sequence is TGTGCCAGCAGTCACAGCTACGGGGAAAAACTGTTTTTT. This translates into CASSHSYGEKLFF.